The present entry profiles one T cell receptor beta chain with its context. The sample originates from a study of blood T cell repertoires in COVID-19. Study context: Whether acute or convalescent, the COVID-19 samples came from the United States, Italy and Spain. PBMCs, B-cell-depleted T cells, or T cells were the source of the cDNA or gDNA that made up the material.

As originally analysed: From reference gene primer amplification, estimates of nucleated cell counts were derived. Sequencing used immunoSEQ multiplex PCR; TCRdb keeps in-frame clones, though not all of them. The V and J calls and the clone size are those of that table, but D and trimming were determined from the DNA. The sample has about 300,000 clones; around 90% are singletons. The trim removed 4 bases at V and 2 bases at J, leaving 3 bases unmatched. The germline V gene has CDR1 SGHTA and CDR2 FQGNSA. The CDR3 runs 17 residues. The rearrangement joins TRBV7-2 to TRBJ2-4, with 15 bases fitting TRBD2. Sequencing was done on a sample of peripheral blood. The TCR comes from a man in his late teens or twenties with active or convalescent COVID-19. The CDR3 DNA follows: TGTGCCAGCAGCTACGGACTAGCGGGAGGGTCCAAAAACATTCAGTACTTC. This sequence encodes CASSYGLAGGSKNIQYF.